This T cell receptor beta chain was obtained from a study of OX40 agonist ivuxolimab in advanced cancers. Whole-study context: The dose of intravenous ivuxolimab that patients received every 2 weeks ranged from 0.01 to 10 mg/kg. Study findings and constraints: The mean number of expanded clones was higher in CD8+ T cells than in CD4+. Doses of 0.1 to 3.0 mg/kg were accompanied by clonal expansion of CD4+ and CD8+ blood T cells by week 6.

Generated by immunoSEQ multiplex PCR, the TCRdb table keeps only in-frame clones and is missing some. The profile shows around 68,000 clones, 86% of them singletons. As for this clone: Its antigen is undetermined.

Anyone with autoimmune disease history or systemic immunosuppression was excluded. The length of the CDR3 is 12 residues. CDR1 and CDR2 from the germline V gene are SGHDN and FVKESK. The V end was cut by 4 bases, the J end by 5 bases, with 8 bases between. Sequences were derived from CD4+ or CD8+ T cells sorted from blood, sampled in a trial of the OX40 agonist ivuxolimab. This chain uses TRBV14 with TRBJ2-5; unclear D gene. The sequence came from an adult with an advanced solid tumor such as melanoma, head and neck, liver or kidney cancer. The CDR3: CASSPFGETQYF. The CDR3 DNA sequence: TGTGCCAGCAGCCCGTTTGGGGAGACCCAGTACTTC.